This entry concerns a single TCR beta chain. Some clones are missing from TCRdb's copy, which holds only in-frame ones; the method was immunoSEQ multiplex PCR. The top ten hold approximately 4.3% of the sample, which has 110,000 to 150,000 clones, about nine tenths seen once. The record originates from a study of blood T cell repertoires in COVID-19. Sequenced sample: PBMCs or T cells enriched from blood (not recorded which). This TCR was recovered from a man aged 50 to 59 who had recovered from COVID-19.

In DNA, the CDR3 is TGTGCCAGCACCCCGGGGGGTTCAGGCGGCTACACCTTC. As protein: CASTPGGSGGYTF. The V and J genes are TRBV9 and TRBJ1-2; possible D gene TRBD1, 5 bases. V lost 6 bases, J lost 8 bases, and 17 bases lay in between. This CDR3 region has 13 residues. CDR1 and CDR2 (germline): SGDLS, YYNGEE.